The entry that follows covers one T cell receptor beta chain sequence. In germline, CDR1 is KGHSH, CDR2 LQKENI. The CDR3 is 13 amino acids. V was trimmed by 5 bases and J by 1 base, leaving 8 bases between them. TCRdb used MiXCR to reprocess the reads, holding one entry per CDR3 protein. The table shows some 3,500 distinct CDR3 sequences, with 9.8% occurring only once. This clonotype originated in a human donor with rheumatoid arthritis. The chain links TRBV18 to TRBJ1-1; maybe TRBD1 (5 bases). The sample was CD4+ T cells from synovial fluid. The CDR3 loop reads CASSADRNTEAFF. The CDR3 nucleotides are TGTGCCAGCTCAGCCGACAGGAACACTGAAGCTTTCTTT.